This T cell receptor beta chain was recovered during a study of control samples from healthy donors and cancer patients. Produced via immunoSEQ multiplex PCR; TCRdb's table is partial and in-frame only. Altogether approximately 140,000 clones are present, approximately 94% being singletons, with the ten largest covering under 15%. The germline V gene encodes CDR1 MNHEY and CDR2 SMNVEV (reference sequence). V trimming: 3 bases; J trimming: 9 bases; junction bases outside the gene matches: 7. The CDR3 is 15 amino acids. The sequence came from a man aged 40-55 years in good health. The sequencing sample was made of blood. The V gene is TRBV27, the J gene TRBJ1-6, with TRBD1 matching over 8 bases. DNA for the CDR3: TGTGCCAGCAGTTTCGCCGACAGGGGTCCTTCACCCCTCCACTTT. The encoded protein is CASSFADRGPSPLHF.